This T cell receptor (beta chain) came from a study of blood T cell repertoires in COVID-19 (dated by TCRdb to the early 2020s). About the study as a whole: Samples covering the acute and convalescent phases of COVID-19 were provided by collaborators in the United States, Italy and Spain. The material from the prospective study consisted of cDNA or gDNA derived from T cells, B-cell-depleted T cells, or PBMCs. HLA class I and class II types, where available, came from metadata supplied by the sample provider rather than from assay-based typing. Subjects who had been exposed to COVID-19, were actively infected with it, or had recovered from it provided the deeply sampled blood TCRbeta repertoires that made up the dataset. A freely available public database, intended as a resource for researchers studying the immune response to SARS-CoV-2, is where the repertoires were released. Samples were obtained from the ongoing ImmuneRACE study (first 160 participants) and from over 1,000 subjects provided by 6 global collaborators. A de-identified subject ID, COVID-19 status, age in years and sex were almost always included in the sample metadata.

Counted from cysteine to phenylalanine, this CDR3 has 11 amino acids. Just CDR3 DNA is preserved here, 33 bases in frame from base 1. CDR1 and CDR2, looked up from the germline V gene (reference sequence), are SEHNR and FQNEAQ. V gives up 4 bases and J gives up 4 bases, and the segment between their germline ends measures 4 bases. Samples from volunteer blood donors who had recovered from COVID-19 were contributed by a second Seattle source. Collaborating institutions collected whole blood in K2EDTA tubes following their own protocols. For TCRbeta analysis, collaborators shipped samples in one of three forms: frozen whole blood, isolated PBMCs, or DNA extracted from either of those sample types. What the work shows at the level of the full study, not this receptor alone: How much clinical and demographic metadata was included differed by source and by participant, and the metadata was provided uncurated.

This clone is medium-sized (0.01 to 0.1%). It has no known antigen specificity. No much larger clonotype is one base removed from it; base qualities were not supplied. The immunoSEQ Assay, a bias-controlled multiplex PCR, was used to amplify TCRbeta CDR3 regions from genomic DNA. In the authors' own workflow: The number of nucleated cells in each sample was estimated by amplification of reference gene primers within the assay. To quantify the absolute abundance of each unique TCRbeta CDR3 rearrangement, sequence reads were collapsed and filtered. For each sample, productive Simpson clonality was calculated as the square root of Simpson's diversity index over productive rearrangements. TCRdb took over this immuneACCESS table, retaining in-frame rearrangements with V and J assigned. Such tables are incomplete; in checked studies, under half of the missing clones stem from an unresolved V gene, and the remainder is unexplained. Clonal size and the V and J genes are those of that table, whereas D and trimming came from the DNA. Present in this sample are a few hundred thousand clones, 75% to 90% of which were seen just once. Together, the top ten hold 4% to 5% of the sample.

The sample consisted of peripheral blood. In this chain, TRBV7-9 is recombined with TRBJ2-5; the D gene cannot be named for sure. This receptor was identified in a woman between 40 and 55 years old who had recovered from COVID-19. Here is the DNA: TGTGCCAGCAGCTCAATAGAGACCCAGTACTTC. This translates into CASSSIETQYF.